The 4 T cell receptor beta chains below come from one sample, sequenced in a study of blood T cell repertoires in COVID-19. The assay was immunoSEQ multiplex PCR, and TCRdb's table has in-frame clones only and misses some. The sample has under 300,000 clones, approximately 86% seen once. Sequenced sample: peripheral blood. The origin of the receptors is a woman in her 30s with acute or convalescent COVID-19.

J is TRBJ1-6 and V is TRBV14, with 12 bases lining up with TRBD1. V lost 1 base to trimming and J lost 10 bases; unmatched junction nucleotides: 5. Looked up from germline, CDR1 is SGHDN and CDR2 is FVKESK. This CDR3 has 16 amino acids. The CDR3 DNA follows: TGTGCCAGCAGCCAAGTCACCGGGACAGGGGGCTCACCCCTCCACTTT. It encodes CASSQVTGTGGSPLHF.

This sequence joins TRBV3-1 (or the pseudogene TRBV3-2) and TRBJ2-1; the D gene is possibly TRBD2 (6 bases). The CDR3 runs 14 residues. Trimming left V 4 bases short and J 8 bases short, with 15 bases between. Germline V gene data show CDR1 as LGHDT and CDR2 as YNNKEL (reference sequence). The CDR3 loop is CASSPGAGFDEQFF. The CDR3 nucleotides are TGTGCCAGCAGCCCTGGGGCGGGGTTCGATGAGCAGTTCTTC.

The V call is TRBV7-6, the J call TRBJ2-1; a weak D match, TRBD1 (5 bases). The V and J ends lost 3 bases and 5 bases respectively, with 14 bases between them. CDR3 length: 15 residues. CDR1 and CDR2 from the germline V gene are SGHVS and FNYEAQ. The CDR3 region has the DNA TGTGCCAGCAGCTTTACGGGTAGGGGTCACAATGAGCAGTTCTTC. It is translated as CASSFTGRGHNEQFF.

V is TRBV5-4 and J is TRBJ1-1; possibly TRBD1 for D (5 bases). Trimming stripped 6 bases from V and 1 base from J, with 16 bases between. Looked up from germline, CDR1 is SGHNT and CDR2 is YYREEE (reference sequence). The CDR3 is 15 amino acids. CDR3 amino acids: CASTYGGGTNTEAFF. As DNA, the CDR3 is TGTGCCAGCACCTATGGGGGGGGTACGAACACTGAAGCTTTCTTT.